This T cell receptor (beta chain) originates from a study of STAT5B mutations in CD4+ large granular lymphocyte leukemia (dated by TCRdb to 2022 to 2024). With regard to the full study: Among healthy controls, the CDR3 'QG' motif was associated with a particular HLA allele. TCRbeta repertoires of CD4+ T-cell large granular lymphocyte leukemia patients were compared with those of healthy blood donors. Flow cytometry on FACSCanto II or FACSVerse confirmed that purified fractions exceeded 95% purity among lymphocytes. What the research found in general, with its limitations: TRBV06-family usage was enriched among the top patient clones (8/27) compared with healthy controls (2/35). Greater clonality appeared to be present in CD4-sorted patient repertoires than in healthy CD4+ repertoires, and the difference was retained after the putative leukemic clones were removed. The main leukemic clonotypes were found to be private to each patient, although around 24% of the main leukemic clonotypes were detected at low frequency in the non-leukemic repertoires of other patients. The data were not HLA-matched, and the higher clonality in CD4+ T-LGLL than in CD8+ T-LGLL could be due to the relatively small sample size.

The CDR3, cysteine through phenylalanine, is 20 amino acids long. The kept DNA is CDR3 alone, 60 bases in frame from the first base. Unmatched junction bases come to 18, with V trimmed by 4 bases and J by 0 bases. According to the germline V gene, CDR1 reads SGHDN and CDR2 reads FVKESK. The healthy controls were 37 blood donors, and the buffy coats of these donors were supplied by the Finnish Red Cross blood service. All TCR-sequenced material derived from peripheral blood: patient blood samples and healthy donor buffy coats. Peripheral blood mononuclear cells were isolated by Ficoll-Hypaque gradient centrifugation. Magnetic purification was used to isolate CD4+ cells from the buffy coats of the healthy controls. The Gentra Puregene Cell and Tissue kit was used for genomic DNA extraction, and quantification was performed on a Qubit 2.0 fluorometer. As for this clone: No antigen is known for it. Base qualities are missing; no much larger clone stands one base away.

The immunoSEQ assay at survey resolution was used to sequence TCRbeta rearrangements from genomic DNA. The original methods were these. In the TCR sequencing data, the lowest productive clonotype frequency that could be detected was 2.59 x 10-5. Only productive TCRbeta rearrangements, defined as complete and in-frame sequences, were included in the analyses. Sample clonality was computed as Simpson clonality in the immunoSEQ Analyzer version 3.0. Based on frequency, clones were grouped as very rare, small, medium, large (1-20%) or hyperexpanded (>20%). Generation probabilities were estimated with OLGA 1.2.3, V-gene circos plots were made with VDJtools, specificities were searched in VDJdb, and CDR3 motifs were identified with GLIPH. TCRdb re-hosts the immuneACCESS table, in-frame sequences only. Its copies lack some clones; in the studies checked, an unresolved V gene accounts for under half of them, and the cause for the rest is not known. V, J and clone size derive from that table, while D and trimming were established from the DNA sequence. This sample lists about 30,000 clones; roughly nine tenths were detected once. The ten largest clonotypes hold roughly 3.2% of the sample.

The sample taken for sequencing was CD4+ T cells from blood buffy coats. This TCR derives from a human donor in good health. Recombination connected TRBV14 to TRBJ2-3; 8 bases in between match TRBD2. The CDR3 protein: CASSPQSLGRARGSTDTQYF. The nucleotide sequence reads TGTGCCAGCAGCCCCCAAAGCCTCGGGAGGGCCCGTGGAAGCACAGATACGCAGTATTTT. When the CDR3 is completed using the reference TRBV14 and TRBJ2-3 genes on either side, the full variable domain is EAGVTQFPSHSVIEKGQTVTLRCDPISGHDNLYWYRRVMGKEIKFLLHFVKESKQDESGMPNNRFLAERTGGTYSTLKVQPAELEDSGVYFCASSPQSLGRARGSTDTQYFGPGTRLTVL.